This note documents a single TCR beta chain sequence. Its antigen is unknown. This CDR3 comprises 13 residues. This sample stems from a study of cytomegalovirus exposure and HLA in healthy donors. The study, taken as a whole, reports: Most TCR sequences were seen very rarely across donors, but some public TCRs occurred in many. Prediction of most subjects' HLA-A and HLA-B alleles by TCR beta sequences was reportedly accurate.

It was with 60 Vbeta and 13 Jbeta primers that the PCR ran. The data were produced by immunoSEQ multiplex PCR, yet TCRdb's version contains in-frame clones alone and is incomplete. The sample comprises fewer than 200,000 clones, around four fifths of which are singletons, and around 1.3% rests with the top ten. The TCR comes from a woman aged 45-60 years in good health and CMV-seronegative. Material for sequencing was PBMCs. This sequence joins TRBV21-1 and TRBJ1-5. TRBV21-1 is a pseudogene. CDR3 in amino acids: CASSNLTGKPQHF. The CDR3 DNA follows: TGTGCCAGCAGCAACCTAACCGGGAAGCCCCAGCATTTT.